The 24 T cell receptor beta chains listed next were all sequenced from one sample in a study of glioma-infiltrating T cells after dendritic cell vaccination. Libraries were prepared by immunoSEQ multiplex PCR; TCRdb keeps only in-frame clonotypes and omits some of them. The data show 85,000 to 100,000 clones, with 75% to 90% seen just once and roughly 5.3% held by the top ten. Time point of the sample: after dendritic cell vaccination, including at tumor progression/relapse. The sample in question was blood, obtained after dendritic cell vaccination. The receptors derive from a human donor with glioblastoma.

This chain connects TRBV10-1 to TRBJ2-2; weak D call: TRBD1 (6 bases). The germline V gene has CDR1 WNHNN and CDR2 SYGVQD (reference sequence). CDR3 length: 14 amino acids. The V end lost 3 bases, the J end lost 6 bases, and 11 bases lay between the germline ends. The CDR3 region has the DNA TGCGCCAGCAGTGAAGGGACACTTCCCGGGGAGCTGTTTTTT. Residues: CASSEGTLPGELFF.

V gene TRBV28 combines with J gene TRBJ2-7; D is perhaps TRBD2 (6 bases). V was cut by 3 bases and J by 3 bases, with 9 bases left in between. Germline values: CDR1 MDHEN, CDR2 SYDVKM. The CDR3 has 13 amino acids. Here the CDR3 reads CASSFGGYYEQYF. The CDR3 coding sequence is TGTGCCAGCAGTTTCGGGGGATACTACGAGCAGTACTTC.

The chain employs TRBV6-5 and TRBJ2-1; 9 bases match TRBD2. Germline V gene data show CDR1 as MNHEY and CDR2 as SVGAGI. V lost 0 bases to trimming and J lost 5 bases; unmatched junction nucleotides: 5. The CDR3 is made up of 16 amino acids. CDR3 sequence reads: CASSYSGTSPNNEQFF. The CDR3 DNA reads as TGTGCCAGCAGTTACTCCGGGACTAGCCCCAACAATGAGCAGTTCTTC.

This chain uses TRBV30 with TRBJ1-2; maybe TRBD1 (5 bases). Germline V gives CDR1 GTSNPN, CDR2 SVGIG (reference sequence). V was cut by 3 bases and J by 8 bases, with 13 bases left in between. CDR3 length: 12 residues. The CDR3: CAWRGPTRGYTF. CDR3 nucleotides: TGTGCCTGGAGGGGGCCTACCCGGGGCTACACCTTC.

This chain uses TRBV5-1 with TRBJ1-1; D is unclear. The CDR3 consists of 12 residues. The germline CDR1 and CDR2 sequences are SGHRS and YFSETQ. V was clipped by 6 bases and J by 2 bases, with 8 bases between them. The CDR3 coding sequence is TGCGCCAGCAAATTGGCAAACACTGAAGCTTTCTTT. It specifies CASKLANTEAFF.

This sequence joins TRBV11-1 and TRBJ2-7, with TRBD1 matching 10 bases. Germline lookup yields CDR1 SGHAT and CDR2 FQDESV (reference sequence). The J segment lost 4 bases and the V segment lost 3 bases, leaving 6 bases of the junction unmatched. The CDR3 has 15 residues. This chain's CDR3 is CASSFLGTGVYEQYF. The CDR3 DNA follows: TGTGCCAGCAGCTTCTTGGGGACAGGGGTGTACGAGCAGTACTTC.

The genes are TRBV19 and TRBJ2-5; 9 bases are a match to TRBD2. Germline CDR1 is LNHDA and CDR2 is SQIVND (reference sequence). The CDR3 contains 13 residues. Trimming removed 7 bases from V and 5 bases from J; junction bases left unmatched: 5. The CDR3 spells CASKVAGVETQYF. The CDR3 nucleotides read TGTGCCAGTAAGGTAGCGGGAGTTGAGACCCAGTACTTC.

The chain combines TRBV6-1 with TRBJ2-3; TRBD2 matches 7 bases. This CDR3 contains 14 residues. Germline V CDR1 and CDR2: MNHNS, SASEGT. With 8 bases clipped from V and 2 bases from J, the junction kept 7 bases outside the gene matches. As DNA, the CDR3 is TGTGCCAGCCTCGAGCGGGGCCTCACAGATACGCAGTATTTT. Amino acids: CASLERGLTDTQYF.

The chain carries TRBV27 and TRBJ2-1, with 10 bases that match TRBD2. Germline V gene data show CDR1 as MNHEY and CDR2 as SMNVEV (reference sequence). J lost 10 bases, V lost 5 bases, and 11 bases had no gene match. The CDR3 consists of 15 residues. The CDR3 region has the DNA TGTGCCAGCAGTCAGCGACTAGCGGGTGGTGGGGAGCAGTTCTTC. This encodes CASSQRLAGGGEQFF.

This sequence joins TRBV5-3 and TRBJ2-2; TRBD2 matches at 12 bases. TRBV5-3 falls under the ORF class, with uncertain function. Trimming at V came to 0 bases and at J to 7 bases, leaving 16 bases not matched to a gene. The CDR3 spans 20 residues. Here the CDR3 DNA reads TGTGCCAGAAGCTTGGCGGGGCTAGCGGGGGGGCAAGAGGGGGTCGGGGAGCTGTTTTTT. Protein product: CARSLAGLAGGQEGVGELFF.

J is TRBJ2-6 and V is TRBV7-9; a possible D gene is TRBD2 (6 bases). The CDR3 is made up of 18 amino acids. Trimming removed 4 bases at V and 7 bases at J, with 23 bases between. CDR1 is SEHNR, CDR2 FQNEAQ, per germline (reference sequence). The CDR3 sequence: CASSSRRGGNGLANVLTF. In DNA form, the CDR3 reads TGTGCCAGCAGCTCCCGGCGGGGAGGTAACGGGCTTGCCAACGTCCTGACTTTC.

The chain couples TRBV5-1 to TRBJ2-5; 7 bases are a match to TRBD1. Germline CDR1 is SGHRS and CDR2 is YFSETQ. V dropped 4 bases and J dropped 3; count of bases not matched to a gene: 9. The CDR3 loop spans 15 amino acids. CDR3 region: CASSPYGTVEETQYF. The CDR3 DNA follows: TGCGCCAGCAGCCCTTACGGGACAGTTGAAGAGACCCAGTACTTC.

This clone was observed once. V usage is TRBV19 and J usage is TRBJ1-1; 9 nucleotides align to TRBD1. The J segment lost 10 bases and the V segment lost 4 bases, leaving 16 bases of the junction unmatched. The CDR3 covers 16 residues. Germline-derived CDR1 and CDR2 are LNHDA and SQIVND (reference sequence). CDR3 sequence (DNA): TGTGCCAGTAGTACCCAACAGGGGGCGGCTCCCGACGGAGCTTTCTTT. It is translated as CASSTQQGAAPDGAFF. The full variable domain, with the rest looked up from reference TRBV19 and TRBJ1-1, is DGGITQSPKYLFRKEGQNVTLSCEQNLNHDAMYWYRQDPGQGLRLIYYSQIVNDFQKGDIAEGYSVSREKKESFPLTVTSAQKNPTAFYLCASSTQQGAAPDGAFFGQGTRLTVV.

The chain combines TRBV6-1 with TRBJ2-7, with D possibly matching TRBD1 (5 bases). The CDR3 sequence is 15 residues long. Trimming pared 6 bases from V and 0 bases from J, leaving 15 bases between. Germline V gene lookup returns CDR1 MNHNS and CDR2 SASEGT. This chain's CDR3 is CASREYRPSSYEQYF. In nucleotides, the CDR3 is TGTGCCAGCAGGGAATACAGGCCTAGCTCCTACGAGCAGTACTTC.

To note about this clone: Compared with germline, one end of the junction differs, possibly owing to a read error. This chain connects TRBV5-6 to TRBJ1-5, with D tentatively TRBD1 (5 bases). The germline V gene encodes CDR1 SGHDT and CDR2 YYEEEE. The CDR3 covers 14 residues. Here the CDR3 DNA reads TGTGCCAGCAGTTTGGCAGGGAGCAATCAGCCCCAGCATTTT. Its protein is CASSLAGSNQPQHF.

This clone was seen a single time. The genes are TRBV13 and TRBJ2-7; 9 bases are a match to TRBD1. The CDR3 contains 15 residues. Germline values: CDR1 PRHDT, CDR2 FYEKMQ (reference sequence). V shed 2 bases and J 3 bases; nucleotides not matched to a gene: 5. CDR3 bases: TGTGCCAGCAGCTTATGGGACAGGGCTAGCTACGAGCAGTACTTC. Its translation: CASSLWDRASYEQYF.

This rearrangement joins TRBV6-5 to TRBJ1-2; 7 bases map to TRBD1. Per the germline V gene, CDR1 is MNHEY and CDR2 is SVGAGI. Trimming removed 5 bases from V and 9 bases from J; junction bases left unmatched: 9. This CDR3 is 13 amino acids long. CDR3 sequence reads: CASSLTGDTRYTF. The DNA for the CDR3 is TGTGCCAGCAGTCTAACAGGGGACACCCGCTACACCTTC.

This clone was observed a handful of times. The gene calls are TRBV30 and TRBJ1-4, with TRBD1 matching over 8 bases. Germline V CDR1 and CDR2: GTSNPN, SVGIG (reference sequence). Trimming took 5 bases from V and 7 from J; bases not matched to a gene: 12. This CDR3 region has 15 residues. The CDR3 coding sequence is TGTGCCTGGGGAACAGGGGGGGGGTTTAGTGAAAAACTGTTTTTT. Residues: CAWGTGGGFSEKLFF. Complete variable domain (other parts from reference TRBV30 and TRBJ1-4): SQTIHQWPATLVQPVGSPLSLECTVEGTSNPNLYWYRQAAGRGLQLLFYSVGIGQISSEVPQNLSASRPQDRQFILSSKKLLLSDSGFYLCAWGTGGGFSEKLFFGSGTQLSVL.

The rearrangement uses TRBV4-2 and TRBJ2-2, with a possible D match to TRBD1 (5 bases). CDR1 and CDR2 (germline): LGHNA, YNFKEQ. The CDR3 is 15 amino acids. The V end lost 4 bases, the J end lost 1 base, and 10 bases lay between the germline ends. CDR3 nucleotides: TGTGCCAGCAGCCTCATGCAGGGGAACACCGGGGAGCTGTTTTTT. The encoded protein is CASSLMQGNTGELFF.

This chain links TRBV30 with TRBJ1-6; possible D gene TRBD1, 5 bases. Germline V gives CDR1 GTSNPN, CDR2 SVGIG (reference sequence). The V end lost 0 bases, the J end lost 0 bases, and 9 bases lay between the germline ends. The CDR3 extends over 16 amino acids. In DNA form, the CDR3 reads TGTGCCTGGAGTGTTGACAGAGGCTCCTATAATTCACCCCTCCACTTT. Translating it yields CAWSVDRGSYNSPLHF. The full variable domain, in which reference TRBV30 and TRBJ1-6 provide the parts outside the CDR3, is SQTIHQWPATLVQPVGSPLSLECTVEGTSNPNLYWYRQAAGRGLQLLFYSVGIGQISSEVPQNLSASRPQDRQFILSSKKLLLSDSGFYLCAWSVDRGSYNSPLHFGNGTRLTVT.

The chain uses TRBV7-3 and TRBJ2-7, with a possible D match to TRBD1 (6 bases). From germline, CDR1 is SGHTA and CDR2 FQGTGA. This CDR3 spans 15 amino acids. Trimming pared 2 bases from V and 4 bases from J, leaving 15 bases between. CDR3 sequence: CASSLHGRGTYEQYF. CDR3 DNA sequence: TGTGCCAGCAGCTTACATGGCAGGGGAACGTACGAGCAGTACTTC.

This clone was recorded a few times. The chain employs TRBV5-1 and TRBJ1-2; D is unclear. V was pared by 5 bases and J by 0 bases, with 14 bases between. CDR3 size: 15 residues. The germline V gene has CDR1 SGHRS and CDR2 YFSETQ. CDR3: CASRPQLVANYGYTF. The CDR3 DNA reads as TGCGCCAGCAGACCACAACTAGTGGCTAACTATGGCTACACCTTC.

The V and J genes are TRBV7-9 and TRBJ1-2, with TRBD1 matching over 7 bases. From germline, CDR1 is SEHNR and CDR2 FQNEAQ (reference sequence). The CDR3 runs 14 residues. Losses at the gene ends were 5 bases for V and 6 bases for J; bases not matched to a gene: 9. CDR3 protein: CASSATGDVDGYTF. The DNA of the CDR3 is TGTGCCAGCAGCGCCACAGGGGATGTGGATGGCTACACCTTC.

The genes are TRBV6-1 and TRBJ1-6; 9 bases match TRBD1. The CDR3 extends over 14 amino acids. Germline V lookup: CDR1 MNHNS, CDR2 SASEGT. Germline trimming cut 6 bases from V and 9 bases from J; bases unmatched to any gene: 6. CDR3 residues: CASRLRDRVSPLHF. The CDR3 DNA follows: TGTGCCAGCAGGCTCCGGGACAGGGTTTCACCCCTCCACTTT.